This TCR beta chain was recorded in a study of CD4 T cells in relation to SARS-CoV-2 and coronaviruses. Background on the study: Median patient age was nearly 40 years, spanning 21 to 72 years. Of the patients, 7 to 9 were male, a few female, two Hispanic. Study conclusions and caveats: In 55% to 75% of donors, memory CD4+ clonotypes crossrecognized SARS-CoV-2 and at least one common cold coronavirus spike.

The protocol was immunoSEQ multiplex PCR, while the TCRdb copy is restricted to in-frame clones and leaves out a portion. The sample consists of fewer than 14,000 clones, around 87% of them appearing once. A note on this clone: Its antigen is not identified.

Naive and memory CD4+ T cells came from enriched cryopreserved PBMCs. CDR3 size: 14 residues. V gave up 4 bases and J gave up 0 bases, with 9 bases separating them. Germline CDR1 MDHEN, CDR2 SYDVKM. The receptor was isolated from an adult with COVID-19. The V call is TRBV28, the J call TRBJ1-2, with D hard to call. The specimen was naive CD4+ T cells from PBMCs. The subset is: naive CD4+ T cells isolated by negative enrichment. The CDR3 protein is CASSSLLSNYGYTF. Written as DNA, the CDR3 is TGTGCCAGCAGTTCTTTGCTTTCTAACTATGGCTACACCTTC.